What follows are 10 T cell receptor beta chains derived from one specimen sequenced in a study of T cells after posttransplantation cyclophosphamide. Cyclophosphamide on days +3 and +4 followed busulfan-fludarabine conditioning and a marrow graft. Only in-frame clones appear in the TCRdb table, and some are missing; sequencing was by immunoSEQ multiplex PCR. The table has tens of thousands of clones, 90% seen once. The material was PBMCs, obtained around 60 days after allogeneic stem cell transplant with posttransplant cyclophosphamide. These receptors all stem from a male patient aged 55 to 69 who received an allogeneic stem cell transplant from a related donor and was CMV-positive. Some T cells may trace back to the graft donor.

The V gene is TRBV11-2, the J gene TRBJ1-1, with D unclear. Germline CDR1 and CDR2: SGHAT and FQNNGV. This CDR3 spans 14 amino acids. V was trimmed by 3 bases and J by 1 base, leaving 9 bases between them. CDR3 loop: CASSFGLANTEAFF. In DNA, the CDR3 is TGTGCCAGCAGCTTCGGGTTGGCGAACACTGAAGCTTTCTTT.

The rearrangement uses TRBV4-1 and TRBJ1-2; 8 bases are a match to TRBD1. This CDR3 has 15 amino acids. The V gene's germline CDR1 is MGHRA and CDR2 YSYEKL. The trim removed 3 bases at V and 2 bases at J, leaving 5 bases unmatched. The CDR3 reads CASSQPGGSNYGYTF. CDR3 sequence (DNA): TGCGCCAGCAGCCAGCCAGGGGGCTCGAACTATGGCTACACCTTC.

The rearrangement uses TRBV7-9 and TRBJ1-2; D is undetermined. V gave up 4 bases and J gave up 4 bases, with 13 bases separating them. Germline loops: CDR1 SEHNR, CDR2 FQNEAQ (reference sequence). The CDR3 spans 14 residues. The CDR3 region is CASSSTSGTYGYTF. CDR3 DNA sequence: TGTGCCAGCAGCTCTACCTCGGGAACCTATGGCTACACCTTC.

V usage is TRBV5-1 and J usage is TRBJ1-4; D possibly corresponds to TRBD1 (6 bases). Trimming left V 5 bases short and J 4 bases short, with 9 bases between. Per germline, CDR1 SGHRS and CDR2 YFSETQ. The CDR3 runs to 13 residues. The CDR3 coding sequence is TGCGCCAGCAGTTCGGACAGTAATGAAAAACTGTTTTTT. It codes for CASSSDSNEKLFF.

The J gene is TRBJ2-5, the V gene TRBV7-6; 8 bases agree with TRBD2. The CDR3 consists of 16 residues. Germline-derived CDR1 and CDR2 are SGHVS and FNYEAQ. Trimming took 4 bases from V and 4 from J; bases not matched to a gene: 11. In nucleotides, the CDR3 is TGTGCCAGCAGCTCTGACGGGGGGGCCCTTCGAGAGACCCAGTACTTC. This gives the protein CASSSDGGALRETQYF.

V is TRBV30 and J is TRBJ1-1; D remains ambiguous. CDR3 length: 11 amino acids. Germline V gene lookup returns CDR1 GTSNPN and CDR2 SVGIG (reference sequence). With 5 bases removed from V and 4 bases from J, the gap between germline ends came to 8 bases. The DNA for the CDR3 is TGTGCCTGGGAAAGGAGCACTGAAGCTTTCTTT. This codes for CAWERSTEAFF.

This chain joins TRBV6-5 and TRBJ1-6; D possibly corresponds to TRBD1 (6 bases). Between the trimmed V and J ends, which lost 2 bases and 9 bases, there was a span of 11 bases. The CDR3 runs 14 residues. Germline V CDR1 and CDR2: MNHEY, SVGAGI. The CDR3 sequence is CASSYGGIGSPLHF. CDR3 DNA: TGTGCCAGCAGTTACGGGGGCATTGGTTCACCCCTCCACTTT.

The chain joins TRBV5-1 to TRBJ2-1; 16 positions agree with TRBD2. J lost 3 bases, V lost 4 bases, and 4 bases had no gene match. The CDR3 sequence is 17 residues long. Germline V gene lookup returns CDR1 SGHRS and CDR2 YFSETQ. The CDR3 loop is CASSPGLAGGRYNEQFF. The CDR3 nucleotides read TGCGCCAGCAGCCCGGGACTAGCGGGGGGGCGCTACAATGAGCAGTTCTTC.

The J gene is TRBJ1-1, the V gene TRBV7-8; no definite D call. V lost 2 bases to trimming and J lost 2 bases, with 9 bases between them. CDR3 length equals 14 residues. Germline lookup yields CDR1 SGHVS and CDR2 FQNEAQ. For the CDR3, the DNA is TGTGCCAGCAGCTTATCGGTCCTAAACACTGAAGCTTTCTTT. Its translation is CASSLSVLNTEAFF.

The V call is TRBV28, the J call TRBJ2-3; TRBD2 aligns across 7 bases. Germline CDR1 MDHEN, CDR2 SYDVKM. This CDR3 is built from 15 residues. Trimming cost V 3 bases and J 7 bases; bases outside gene matches: 10. CDR3 sequence reads: CASSLAGGEGNTQYF. The CDR3 DNA reads TGTGCCAGCAGTTTGGCGGGCGGGGAGGGAAATACGCAGTATTTT.